This entry lists 30 T cell receptor beta chains sequenced from one sample in a study of blood T cell repertoires in COVID-19. Produced via immunoSEQ multiplex PCR; TCRdb's table is partial and in-frame only. This table holds roughly 570,000 clones, 85% to 90% found once. Input material: peripheral blood. All receptors come from a woman aged 45-65 years with COVID-19, enrolled during active disease.

The rearrangement uses TRBV19 and TRBJ2-3; 13 bases fit TRBD2. This CDR3 is built from 18 residues. The germline V gene encodes CDR1 LNHDA and CDR2 SQIVND (reference sequence). The junction had 5 bases not matched to a gene; V was cut back by 0 bases and J by 2 bases. The CDR3 reads CASSIEGTSGAYTDTQYF. CDR3 DNA sequence: TGTGCCAGTAGTATAGAAGGGACTAGCGGGGCCTACACAGATACGCAGTATTTT.

The chain joins TRBV12-3 or TRBV12-4 to TRBJ2-3; a weak D match, TRBD2 (6 bases). Trimming left V 7 bases short and J 15 bases short, with 23 bases between. The CDR3 runs to 13 residues. This CDR3 reads CASTSPGTAAVYF. The CDR3 bases are TGTGCCAGCACCTCCCCCGGGACTGCCGCAGTTTATTTT.

V is TRBV2 and J is TRBJ2-7, with 9 bases aligning to TRBD2. J gave up 4 bases and V 2 bases, and 6 bases lay outside the gene matches. The germline V gene has CDR1 SNHLY and CDR2 FYNNEI. CDR3 length: 15 amino acids. The CDR3 here is CASSELAGETYEQYF. The CDR3 nucleotides are TGTGCCAGCAGTGAATTAGCGGGGGAGACTTACGAGCAGTACTTC. Complete variable domain (other parts from reference TRBV2 and TRBJ2-7): EPEVTQTPSHQVTQMGQEVILRCVPISNHLYFYWYRQILGQKVEFLVSFYNNEISEKSEIFDDQFSVERPDGSNFTLKIRSTKLEDSAMYFCASSELAGETYEQYFGPGTRLTVT.

The CDR3, as DNA: TGTGCCATCAGTGAGTTCGGCCCACAGGGAAAAACACCATACAATCAGCCCCAGCATTTT. Its translation is CAISEFGPQGKTPYNQPQHF. The genes are TRBV10-3 and TRBJ1-5; a possible D gene is TRBD1 (6 bases). Germline-derived CDR1 and CDR2 are ENHRY and SYGVKD. V lost 1 base, J lost 3 bases, and 25 bases lay in between. This CDR3 contains 20 residues.

The sample holds a few counts of this clone. This chain uses TRBV13 with TRBJ1-1; possible D gene TRBD1, 6 bases. Germline CDR1 reads PRHDT; CDR2 reads FYEKMQ (reference sequence). This CDR3 spans 15 amino acids. V gave up 3 bases and J gave up 3 bases, with 14 bases separating them. Written as DNA, the CDR3 is TGTGCCAGCAGCTTGACAGGCCAAACAGACACTGAAGCTTTCTTT. Amino acid sequence: CASSLTGQTDTEAFF.

This chain connects TRBV24-1 to TRBJ2-1, with 11 bases that match TRBD2. The ends lost 7 bases at V and 7 bases at J; junction bases unmatched: 5. There are 14 residues in the CDR3. Germline CDR1 KGHDR, CDR2 SFDVKD. The CDR3 DNA reads TGTGCCACCAGCTTGACTAGCGGGGTTAATGAGCAGTTCTTC. Protein: CATSLTSGVNEQFF.

The genes are TRBV6-5 and TRBJ1-6; D is undetermined. V lost 8 bases and J 0 bases, leaving 5 bases between the germline ends. CDR1 and CDR2 (germline): MNHEY, SVGAGI. The CDR3 is 13 amino acids. The CDR3 nucleotides are TGTGCCAGCGCGAGCTCCTATAATTCACCCCTCCACTTT. Translating gives CASASSYNSPLHF.

V and J are TRBV27 and TRBJ1-1, with unresolved D. The germline V and J ends were trimmed by 3 bases and 2 bases, with 13 bases remaining between them. CDR1 is MNHEY and CDR2 is SMNVEV in the germline V gene (reference sequence). This CDR3 contains 15 residues. In DNA, the CDR3 is TGTGCCAGCAGTTTCTTGTCGCCAGATAACACTGAAGCTTTCTTT. It is translated as CASSFLSPDNTEAFF.

The rearrangement joins TRBV10-1 to TRBJ1-3, with D possibly matching TRBD1 (5 bases). The ends were cut back, 6 bases at V and 2 bases at J, with 11 bases in the middle. The CDR3 covers 14 residues. Germline-derived CDR1 and CDR2 are WNHNN and SYGVQD (reference sequence). This CDR3 reads CASSPGVPGNTIYF. CDR3 coding DNA: TGCGCCAGCAGCCCGGGGGTACCTGGAAACACCATATATTTT.

The J gene is TRBJ1-1, the V gene TRBV5-4; 8 nucleotides match TRBD1. The length of the CDR3 is 15 residues. Germline loops: CDR1 SGHNT, CDR2 YYREEE (reference sequence). After removal of 1 base from V and 5 bases from J, the junction contained 7 bases not matched to a gene. The CDR3 DNA reads TGTGCCAGCAGCTTGCAGGCAGGGGGCAGAACTGAAGCTTTCTTT. This sequence encodes CASSLQAGGRTEAFF.

The chain is built from TRBV12-3 or TRBV12-4 and TRBJ1-1; 7 bases agree with TRBD1. V shed 5 bases, J shed 7 bases, and the junction held 4 bases outside the gene matches. The CDR3 runs 12 residues. The CDR3 reads CASSPDRIEAFF. In nucleotides, the CDR3 is TGTGCCAGCAGTCCGGACAGGATTGAAGCTTTCTTT.

The CDR3 sequence: CASGFPGLPRGYTF. In DNA form, the CDR3 reads TGTGCTAGTGGATTCCCTGGACTGCCTAGAGGGTACACCTTC. V usage is TRBV12-5 and J usage is TRBJ1-2, with D unresolved. Per germline, CDR1 LGHNT and CDR2 FRNRAP. Deletions cut 6 bases from V and 11 bases from J, with 22 bases between. The CDR3 runs to 14 residues.

The chain uses TRBV6-5 and TRBJ1-5; 8 bases are a match to TRBD1. V dropped 8 bases and J dropped 3; count of bases not matched to a gene: 6. Per the germline V gene, CDR1 is MNHEY and CDR2 is SVGAGI. The CDR3 is 14 residues long. CDR3 bases: TGTGCCAGCGGGACAGGCTTCCCCAATCAGCCCCAGCATTTT. Translated: CASGTGFPNQPQHF.

The chain employs TRBV28 and TRBJ2-5; TRBD2 might be the D (5 bases). The germline V gene encodes CDR1 MDHEN and CDR2 SYDVKM. V lost 8 bases and J 4 bases, leaving 11 bases between the germline ends. CDR3 size: 12 residues. CDR3 sequence reads: CASEDSRETQYF. For the CDR3, the DNA is TGTGCCAGCGAGGACTCTAGAGAGACCCAGTACTTC.

The gene calls are TRBV11-2 and TRBJ1-5; 8 nucleotides line up with TRBD1. The CDR3 runs 17 residues. Losses at the gene ends were 5 bases for V and 2 bases for J; bases not matched to a gene: 11. The germline gives CDR1 SGHAT, CDR2 FQNNGV. The DNA for the CDR3 is TGTGCCAGCAGCCCCGGGACAGGTCGTATAGGCAATCAGCCCCAGCATTTT. As protein: CASSPGTGRIGNQPQHF.

The chain combines TRBV2 with TRBJ2-7, with TRBD1 identical over 7 bases. Germline V gene lookup returns CDR1 SNHLY and CDR2 FYNNEI. The CDR3 is 13 residues long. J was trimmed by 3 bases and V by 2 bases; bases with no gene match: 1. The CDR3 bases are TGTGCCAGCAGTGAATACAGGGGCTACGAGCAGTACTTC. This encodes CASSEYRGYEQYF.

The chain is built from TRBV30 and TRBJ1-4, with a possible D match to TRBD1 (5 bases). This CDR3 is 16 amino acids long. Germline assignment: CDR1 GTSNPN and CDR2 SVGIG (reference sequence). Trimming pared 0 bases from V and 2 bases from J, leaving 13 bases between. The CDR3 nucleotides are TGTGCCTGGAGTGTACTAAGGACACCGACTAATGAAAAACTGTTTTTT. Translated, it gives CAWSVLRTPTNEKLFF.

The CDR3 loop is CASSQGLAGIAAGELFF. Written as DNA, the CDR3 is TGTGCCAGCAGCCAGGGACTAGCGGGGATAGCCGCCGGGGAGCTGTTTTTT. This rearrangement joins TRBV4-2 to TRBJ2-2, with 13 bases that match TRBD2. CDR3 length equals 17 residues. CDR1 is LGHNA and CDR2 is YNFKEQ in the germline V gene. Trimming at V came to 3 bases and at J to 6 bases, leaving 7 bases not matched to a gene.

The CDR3 loop reads CASSSNSGGQNEQFF. For the CDR3, the DNA is TGTGCCAGCAGCTCCAATAGCGGGGGGCAGAATGAGCAGTTCTTC. This chain joins TRBV7-2 and TRBJ2-1; 10 bases match TRBD2. V was clipped by 4 bases and J by 7 bases; unmatched bases: 7. From germline, CDR1 is SGHTA and CDR2 FQGNSA. The CDR3 contains 15 residues. The whole variable domain, filled in from reference TRBV7-2 and TRBJ2-1, reads GAGVSQSPSNKVTEKGKDVELRCDPISGHTALYWYRQSLGQGLEFLIYFQGNSAPDKSGLPSDRFSAERTGGSVSTLTIQRTQQEDSAVYLCASSSNSGGQNEQFFGPGTRLTVL.

The genes are TRBV6-6 and TRBJ2-7; D is perhaps TRBD1 (6 bases). V lost 5 bases to trimming and J lost 1 base, with 15 bases between them. The CDR3 sequence is 15 residues long. Germline V gene lookup returns CDR1 MNHNY and CDR2 SVGAGI (reference sequence). The CDR3 coding sequence is TGTGCCAGCAGTACCGGGACAAAGGGATCCTACGAGCAGTACTTC. Its translation: CASSTGTKGSYEQYF.

The chain joins TRBV19 to TRBJ2-1; D is unclear. The CDR3 consists of 16 residues. Per the germline V gene, CDR1 is LNHDA and CDR2 is SQIVND (reference sequence). V lost 3 bases and J lost 4, with 16 bases in between. The CDR3 spells CASSILSGRSYNEQFF. The CDR3 DNA is TGTGCCAGTAGTATCTTGTCTGGCCGGAGTTACAATGAGCAGTTCTTC.

The rearrangement joins TRBV2 to TRBJ1-3; D not certain. CDR1 and CDR2 from the germline V gene are SNHLY and FYNNEI. CDR3 size: 13 residues. Trimming removed 6 bases at V and 2 bases at J, with 8 bases between. The CDR3 sequence is CASSRGTGNTIYF. The DNA for the CDR3 is TGTGCCAGCAGCCGAGGGACTGGAAACACCATATATTTT.

The rearrangement joins TRBV19 to TRBJ2-6, with D perhaps matching TRBD2 (6 bases). V was clipped by 5 bases and J by 2 bases, with 10 bases between them. The germline gives CDR1 LNHDA, CDR2 SQIVND (reference sequence). The CDR3 runs to 15 residues. CDR3 loop: CASSPEGTGANVLTF. DNA for the CDR3: TGTGCCAGTAGTCCGGAGGGGACTGGGGCCAACGTCCTGACTTTC.

The chain uses TRBV5-5 and TRBJ2-1; a possible D gene is TRBD2 (5 bases). V lost 1 base to trimming and J lost 5 bases, with 16 bases between them. The CDR3 has 16 amino acids. The germline gives CDR1 SGHKS, CDR2 YYEKEE (reference sequence). Written as DNA, the CDR3 is TGTGCCAGCAGCTTGAAAAGCGGACGGATAAACAATGAGCAGTTCTTC. Its translation is CASSLKSGRINNEQFF.

This clone appeared once. The chain combines TRBV9 with TRBJ2-3; TRBD2 agrees at 8 bases. CDR3 size: 14 residues. The J segment lost 5 bases and the V segment lost 3 bases, leaving 5 bases of the junction unmatched. Germline V gene data show CDR1 as SGDLS and CDR2 as YYNGEE. In DNA form, the CDR3 reads TGTGCCAGCAGCGCGACTAGCGTTGAAGATACGCAGTATTTT. This gives the protein CASSATSVEDTQYF.

The chain recombines TRBV3-1 (or the pseudogene TRBV3-2) with TRBJ2-3; TRBD2 aligns across 11 bases. The length of the CDR3 is 17 residues. From germline, CDR1 is LGHDT and CDR2 YNNKEL (reference sequence). V shed 4 bases and J 4 bases; nucleotides not matched to a gene: 10. CDR3 in DNA: TGTGCCAGCAGCCTTTCCCTAGCGGGGGGCGGGTCAGATACGCAGTATTTT. Amino acid sequence: CASSLSLAGGGSDTQYF.

This chain uses TRBV28 with TRBJ1-6; D is possibly TRBD1 (5 bases). CDR1 MDHEN and CDR2 SYDVKM come from the germline V gene. The CDR3 extends over 18 amino acids. The germline V and J ends were trimmed by 6 bases and 0 bases, with 18 bases remaining between them. As DNA, the CDR3 is TGTGCCAGCAGGGGGGGAGGGATAGTGCTCTCCTATAATTCACCCCTCCACTTT. Translating gives CASRGGGIVLSYNSPLHF.

V is TRBV7-9 and J is TRBJ2-5, with D perhaps TRBD1 (5 bases). In germline, CDR1 is SEHNR, CDR2 FQNEAQ (reference sequence). The V end lost 5 bases, the J end lost 4 bases, and 11 bases lay between the germline ends. This CDR3 spans 13 amino acids. CDR3 bases: TGTGCCAGCAGCCGACAGACGGGAGAGACCCAGTACTTC. Its protein is CASSRQTGETQYF.

This clone was picked up a small number of times. V is TRBV30 and J is TRBJ1-6, with D perhaps matching TRBD1 (5 bases). This CDR3 has 14 amino acids. V lost 1 base to trimming and J lost 5 bases, with 9 bases between them. The germline gives CDR1 GTSNPN, CDR2 SVGIG (reference sequence). CDR3 nucleotides: TGTGCCTGGAGTGGGGGCCAAGATAATTCACCCCTCCACTTT. Its protein is CAWSGGQDNSPLHF.

The chain carries TRBV6-5 and TRBJ1-6, with TRBD1 matching 8 bases. The germline V gene has CDR1 MNHEY and CDR2 SVGAGI. V dropped 7 bases and J dropped 7; count of bases not matched to a gene: 9. The CDR3 consists of 15 residues. CDR3 DNA sequence: TGTGCCAGCAAACTAGGGACAGGCGCCAATTCACCCCTCCACTTT. Residues: CASKLGTGANSPLHF.